The 29 T cell receptor beta chains reported below all come from one sample, sequenced in a study of T cell responses to AZD1222 COVID-19 vaccine. Measured with immunoSEQ multiplex PCR; TCRdb has only the in-frame clones, and not every one. This table holds approximately 160,000 clones, 92% found once. The sample in question was peripheral blood, obtained 28 days after the second AZD1222 dose. The receptors come from an adult who received the AZD1222 COVID-19 vaccine.

The chain joins TRBV7-9 to TRBJ1-2, with TRBD1 matching over 7 bases. This CDR3 contains 17 residues. Germline CDR1 reads SEHNR; CDR2 reads FQNEAQ (reference sequence). Losses at the gene ends were 10 bases for V and 4 bases for J; bases not matched to a gene: 21. Here the CDR3 reads CAISTQGPARGGYGYTF. CDR3 sequence (DNA): TGTGCCATTTCTACACAGGGGCCCGCCCGAGGTGGCTATGGCTACACCTTC.

J is TRBJ1-3 and V is TRBV7-2; D is possibly TRBD1 (5 bases). CDR3 length: 14 amino acids. From germline, CDR1 is SGHTA and CDR2 FQGNSA. Trimming took off 2 bases at V and 4 bases at J, with 9 bases between the two ends. CDR3: CASSLTPGGNTIYF. The CDR3 nucleotides are TGTGCCAGCAGCTTAACGCCAGGGGGAAACACCATATATTTT.

This clone has only a few counts. V gene TRBV12-3 or TRBV12-4 combines with J gene TRBJ1-2; D unresolved. The CDR3 is made up of 13 amino acids. V shed 6 bases and J shed 6 bases, with 14 bases lying between them. CDR3 sequence reads: CASSSLGDNGYTF. Here the CDR3 DNA reads TGTGCCAGCAGCTCCCTGGGTGATAATGGCTACACCTTC.

V and J are TRBV5-6 and TRBJ2-3; 7 nucleotides line up with TRBD2. V gave up 2 bases and J gave up 4 bases; unmatched junction bases: 10. Germline V lookup: CDR1 SGHDT, CDR2 YYEEEE. The CDR3 runs 16 residues. The CDR3 bases are TGTGCCAGCAGCTTAGGACTAGTCTTATACCCAGATACGCAGTATTTT. Translating gives CASSLGLVLYPDTQYF. The variable domain in full, completed from reference TRBV5-6 and TRBJ2-3, reads DAGVTQSPTHLIKTRGQQVTLRCSPKSGHDTVSWYQQALGQGPQFIFQYYEEEERQRGNFPDRFSGHQFPNYSSELNVNALLLGDSALYLCASSLGLVLYPDTQYFGPGTRLTVL.

V is TRBV7-9 and J is TRBJ1-2; tentatively, D is TRBD1 (6 bases). The CDR3 is made up of 16 amino acids. V lost 0 bases, J lost 4 bases, and 15 bases lay in between. The germline V gene has CDR1 SEHNR and CDR2 FQNEAQ (reference sequence). The CDR3 sequence is CASSLALVGGGYGYTF. DNA for the CDR3: TGTGCCAGCAGCTTAGCGCTGGTGGGAGGGGGCTATGGCTACACCTTC.

The rearrangement joins TRBV6-5 to TRBJ2-2, with D possibly matching TRBD2 (6 bases). The germline V and J ends were trimmed by 5 bases and 4 bases, with 14 bases remaining between them. Germline assignment: CDR1 MNHEY and CDR2 SVGAGI. The CDR3 spans 15 residues. CDR3 amino acids: CASSHVFGSTGELFF. In nucleotides, the CDR3 is TGTGCCAGCAGTCACGTCTTCGGGAGCACCGGGGAGCTGTTTTTT.

The chain recombines TRBV6-5 with TRBJ1-5; D is unresolved. V was clipped by 2 bases and J by 7 bases, with 9 bases between them. There are 13 residues in the CDR3. Germline V gene sequence: CDR1 MNHEY, CDR2 SVGAGI. The CDR3 reads CASSYGIRQPQHF. The CDR3 nucleotides read TGTGCCAGCAGTTACGGGATTAGGCAGCCCCAGCATTTT.

For this clone: A read error is possible here, since a much larger clone lies one base away. The gene calls are TRBV5-1 and TRBJ1-2; the match to TRBD1 covers 12 bases. Germline V gene data show CDR1 as SGHRS and CDR2 as YFSETQ. The CDR3 contains 17 residues. The CDR3 sequence: CASNLGTGGSSGYGYTF. In DNA form, the CDR3 reads TGCGCCAGCAACTTGGGGACAGGGGGCTCCTCGGGATATGGCTACACCTTC.

The rearrangement uses TRBV19 and TRBJ1-5; D is undetermined. V gave up 3 bases and J gave up 0 bases, with 15 bases separating them. The CDR3 length is 17 residues. Germline V gene lookup returns CDR1 LNHDA and CDR2 SQIVND (reference sequence). The CDR3 sequence is CASSIPLDGASNQPQHF. For the CDR3, the DNA is TGTGCCAGTAGTATCCCACTCGACGGTGCTAGCAATCAGCCCCAGCATTTT.

This chain links TRBV12-5 with TRBJ2-5; possible D gene TRBD2, 6 bases. The V and J ends lost 0 bases and 5 bases respectively, with 13 bases between them. The length of the CDR3 is 15 residues. The germline gives CDR1 LGHNT, CDR2 FRNRAP. The CDR3 protein is CASGLVPSGWETQYF. In DNA form, the CDR3 reads TGTGCTAGTGGTTTGGTACCCAGCGGGTGGGAGACCCAGTACTTC.

CDR3 coding DNA: TGCGCCAGCAGCCTCCGGGACAGGGAATTCTCCTACGAGCAGTACTTC. Translation gives CASSLRDREFSYEQYF. This sequence joins TRBV5-1 and TRBJ2-7, with 9 bases lining up with TRBD1. Germline CDR1 is SGHRS and CDR2 is YFSETQ. Germline trimming cut 4 bases from V and 0 bases from J; bases unmatched to any gene: 8. The length of the CDR3 is 16 residues.

The chain links TRBV6-5 to TRBJ2-2, with a weak D call TRBD1 (6 bases). Germline lookup yields CDR1 MNHEY and CDR2 SVGAGI. V was trimmed by 6 bases and J by 1 base, leaving 9 bases between them. The CDR3 contains 14 residues. CDR3 loop: CASRTQGNTGELFF. CDR3 coding DNA: TGTGCCAGCAGGACACAGGGGAACACCGGGGAGCTGTTTTTT.

This clone occurred once. The chain's CDR3 is CASSVRGRRTDTQYF. The CDR3 nucleotides read TGCGCCAGCAGCGTCAGGGGGCGAAGAACAGATACGCAGTATTTT. This chain uses TRBV5-1 with TRBJ2-3; the match to TRBD1 covers 8 bases. The germline V gene encodes CDR1 SGHRS and CDR2 YFSETQ. The CDR3 runs to 15 residues. V trimming: 4 bases; J trimming: 3 bases; junction bases outside the gene matches: 7.

The V call is TRBV29-1, the J call TRBJ2-1, with D tentatively TRBD2 (5 bases). The V gene lost 4 bases and the J gene lost 7 bases, with 11 bases spanning the gap. The CDR3 sequence is 12 residues long. Per germline, CDR1 SQVTM and CDR2 ANQGSEA. Written as DNA, the CDR3 is TGCAGCGTTGGGCTAGCACGGAATGAGCAGTTCTTC. This codes for CSVGLARNEQFF.

The chain recombines TRBV10-3 with TRBJ2-3; 10 positions agree with TRBD1. This CDR3 comprises 15 residues. The V gene end was trimmed by 4 bases and the J gene end by 1 base; junction bases not matched to a gene: 2. The germline V gene has CDR1 ENHRY and CDR2 SYGVKD. This chain's CDR3 is CAISGGTGGTDTQYF. CDR3 bases: TGTGCCATCAGTGGGGGGACAGGGGGCACAGATACGCAGTATTTT.

The J gene is TRBJ1-4, the V gene TRBV6-1; a possible D gene is TRBD1 (6 bases). Per germline, CDR1 MNHNS and CDR2 SASEGT. V lost 1 base and J lost 8, with 17 bases in between. This CDR3 region has 16 residues. The CDR3 nucleotides are TGTGCCAGCAGTGAAGGAGGGGCAGGGGACGGCGAAAAACTGTTTTTT. Amino acids: CASSEGGAGDGEKLFF.

The chain has TRBV19 and TRBJ1-4; 7 bases agree with TRBD1. Trimming removed 9 bases from V and 7 bases from J; junction bases left unmatched: 8. The V gene's germline CDR1 is LNHDA and CDR2 SQIVND (reference sequence). The CDR3 totals 13 residues. The CDR3 reads CASGPGDSEKLFF. The CDR3 DNA sequence: TGTGCCAGCGGCCCCGGGGACAGTGAAAAACTGTTTTTT.

This chain uses TRBV7-9 with TRBJ1-1; a possible D gene is TRBD1 (5 bases). The CDR3 extends over 14 amino acids. Trimming shortened V by 1 base and J by 4 bases, and 10 bases separated the two germline ends. CDR1 and CDR2 (germline): SEHNR, FQNEAQ (reference sequence). CDR3 sequence (DNA): TGTGCCAGCAGCTTAGTGGACACCTCCACTGAAGCTTTCTTT. Its translation: CASSLVDTSTEAFF. Variable domain in full (rest from reference TRBV7-9 and TRBJ1-1): DTGVSQNPRHKITKRGQNVTFRCDPISEHNRLYWYRQTLGQGPEFLTYFQNEAQLEKSRLLSDRFSAERPKGSFSTLEIQRTEQGDSAMYLCASSLVDTSTEAFFGQGTRLTVV.

V usage is TRBV3-1 (or the pseudogene TRBV3-2) and J usage is TRBJ1-4; 9 bases are a match to TRBD1. CDR3 length: 14 amino acids. The ends lost 6 bases at V and 5 bases at J; junction bases unmatched: 4. Germline-derived CDR1 and CDR2 are LGHDT and YNNKEL (reference sequence). CDR3 nucleotide sequence: TGTGCCAGCAGTCCCGGGACAGGGAATGAAAAACTGTTTTTT. Encoded protein: CASSPGTGNEKLFF.

The chain carries TRBV30 and TRBJ1-5; TRBD1 matches 7 bases. The V gene's germline CDR1 is GTSNPN and CDR2 SVGIG (reference sequence). With 3 bases clipped from V and 5 bases from J, the junction kept 4 bases outside the gene matches. The CDR3 contains 13 residues. In DNA form, the CDR3 reads TGTGCCTGGAGGGGCAGGGGGGATCAGCCCCAGCATTTT. Its translation: CAWRGRGDQPQHF.

V usage is TRBV20-1 and J usage is TRBJ1-2; D is undetermined. Trimming removed 6 bases at V and 8 bases at J, with 4 bases between. The CDR3 spans 8 residues. The germline CDR1 and CDR2 sequences are DFQATT and SNEGSKA (reference sequence). This CDR3 is CSAGGYTF. As DNA, the CDR3 is TGCAGTGCGGGCGGCTACACCTTC.

The chain couples TRBV18 to TRBJ2-1; D may be TRBD1 (5 bases). The CDR3 has 16 residues. Trimming pared 0 bases from V and 7 bases from J, leaving 16 bases between. Germline CDR1 KGHSH, CDR2 LQKENI. The CDR3 bases are TGTGCCAGCTCACCACCGGCCCGACAGCTGTATAATGAGCAGTTCTTC. Protein sequence: CASSPPARQLYNEQFF.

This rearrangement joins TRBV29-1 to TRBJ2-7; 7 positions match TRBD1. V was clipped by 1 base and J by 7 bases; unmatched bases: 7. The V gene's germline CDR1 is SQVTM and CDR2 ANQGSEA. The CDR3 loop spans 13 amino acids. CDR3: CSVEVSGTEEQYF. The CDR3 nucleotides are TGCAGCGTTGAAGTCTCCGGGACAGAGGAGCAGTACTTC.

The chain combines TRBV19 with TRBJ2-3, with TRBD1 matching over 7 bases. Per the germline V gene, CDR1 is LNHDA and CDR2 is SQIVND (reference sequence). The CDR3 is made up of 14 amino acids. V lost 7 bases, J lost 0 bases, and 4 bases stayed unmatched. The CDR3, as DNA: TGTGCCAGTACCCAGGACAGGAGCACAGATACGCAGTATTTT. Protein: CASTQDRSTDTQYF.

This chain connects TRBV3-1 (or the pseudogene TRBV3-2) to TRBJ2-4, with D tentatively TRBD1 or TRBD2 (6 bases each). CDR1 and CDR2 from the germline V gene are LGHDT and YNNKEL (reference sequence). Deletions cut 3 bases from V and 8 bases from J, with 11 bases between. The CDR3 is made up of 13 amino acids. CDR3 in amino acids: CASSQRGEDIQYF. DNA of the CDR3: TGTGCCAGCAGCCAGAGGGGGGAGGACATTCAGTACTTC.

This sequence joins TRBV5-4 and TRBJ1-1; D may be TRBD1 (5 bases). The CDR3 consists of 14 residues. Germline CDR1 is SGHNT and CDR2 is YYREEE (reference sequence). The V and J ends lost 1 base and 1 base respectively, with 8 bases between them. The CDR3 sequence is CASSLRQRNTEAFF. For the CDR3, the DNA is TGTGCCAGCAGCTTGCGACAGCGGAACACTGAAGCTTTCTTT.

The chain couples TRBV19 to TRBJ2-7; D gene unclear. CDR3 length: 13 residues. The ends were cut back, 5 bases at V and 2 bases at J, with 10 bases in the middle. Germline CDR1 reads LNHDA; CDR2 reads SQIVND (reference sequence). CDR3 bases: TGTGCCAGTAGTGATGTTGGTACCTACGAGCAGTACTTC. Amino acid sequence: CASSDVGTYEQYF.

The V gene is TRBV27, the J gene TRBJ1-1; the match to TRBD1 covers 9 bases. The CDR3 is 14 amino acids. V was pared by 3 bases and J by 6 bases, with 5 bases of the junction left unmatched. Germline V gene lookup returns CDR1 MNHEY and CDR2 SMNVEV (reference sequence). Here the CDR3 DNA reads TGTGCCAGCAGTTTCGTACAGGGGGCCCCTGAAGCTTTCTTT. This sequence encodes CASSFVQGAPEAFF.

J is TRBJ2-1 and V is TRBV6-5; maybe TRBD1 (5 bases). The CDR3 loop spans 15 amino acids. Germline V lookup: CDR1 MNHEY, CDR2 SVGAGI. V was trimmed by 7 bases and J by 0 bases, leaving 13 bases between them. CDR3 bases: TGTGCCAGCAATCTTAGGGGATTCTCCTACAATGAGCAGTTCTTC. Protein: CASNLRGFSYNEQFF.